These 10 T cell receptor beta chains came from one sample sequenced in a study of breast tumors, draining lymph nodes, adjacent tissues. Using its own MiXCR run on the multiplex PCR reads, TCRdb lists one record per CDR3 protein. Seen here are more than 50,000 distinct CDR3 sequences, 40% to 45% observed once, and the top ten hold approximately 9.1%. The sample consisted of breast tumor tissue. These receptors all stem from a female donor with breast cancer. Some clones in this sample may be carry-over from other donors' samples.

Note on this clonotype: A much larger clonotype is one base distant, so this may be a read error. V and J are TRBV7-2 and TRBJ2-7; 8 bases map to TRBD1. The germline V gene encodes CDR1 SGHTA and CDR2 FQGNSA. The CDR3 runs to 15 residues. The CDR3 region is CASSFPGQGHYEQHF. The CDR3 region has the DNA TGTGCCAGCAGCTTCCCCGGACAGGGACATTACGAGCAGCACTTC.

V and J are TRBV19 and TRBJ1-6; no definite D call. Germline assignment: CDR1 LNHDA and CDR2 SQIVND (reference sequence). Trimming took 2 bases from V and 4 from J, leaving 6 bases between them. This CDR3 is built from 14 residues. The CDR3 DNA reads TGTGCCAGTAGTATAAGGGCGTATAATTCACCCCTCCACTTT. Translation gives CASSIRAYNSPLHF.

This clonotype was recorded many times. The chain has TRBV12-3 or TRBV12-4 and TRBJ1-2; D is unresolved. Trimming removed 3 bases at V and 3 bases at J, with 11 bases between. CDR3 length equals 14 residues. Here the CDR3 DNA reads TGTGCCAGCAGTTTTACCGATCTGGACTATGGCTACACCTTC. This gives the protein CASSFTDLDYGYTF.

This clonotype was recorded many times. The DNA for the CDR3 is TGTGCCAGTAGTATAGCCCTGTCTCACACTGAAGCTTTCTTT. It specifies CASSIALSHTEAFF. V gene TRBV19 combines with J gene TRBJ1-1; D is unclear. V was clipped by 1 base and J by 3 bases, with 9 bases between them. CDR1 and CDR2 (germline): LNHDA, SQIVND (reference sequence). The CDR3 spans 14 residues. Based on the CDR3 plus reference TRBV19 and TRBJ1-1, the full variable domain is DGGITQSPKYLFRKEGQNVTLSCEQNLNHDAMYWYRQDPGQGLRLIYYSQIVNDFQKGDIAEGYSVSREKKESFPLTVTSAQKNPTAFYLCASSIALSHTEAFFGQGTRLTVV.

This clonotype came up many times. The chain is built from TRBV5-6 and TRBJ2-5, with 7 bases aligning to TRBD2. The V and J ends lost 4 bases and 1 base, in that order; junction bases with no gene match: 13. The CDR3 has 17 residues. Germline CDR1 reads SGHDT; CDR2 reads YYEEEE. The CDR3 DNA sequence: TGTGCCAGCAGCATCCAGCGGGGAGGGCCAGTCCAAGAGACCCAGTACTTC. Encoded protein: CASSIQRGGPVQETQYF.

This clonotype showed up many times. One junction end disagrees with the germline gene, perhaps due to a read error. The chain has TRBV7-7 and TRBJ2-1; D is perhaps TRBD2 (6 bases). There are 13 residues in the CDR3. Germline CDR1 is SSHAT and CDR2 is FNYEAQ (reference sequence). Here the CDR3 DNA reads TGTGCTAGCAGCCCGGGACTTTCGAATGAGCAGTTCTTC. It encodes CASSPGLSNEQFF.

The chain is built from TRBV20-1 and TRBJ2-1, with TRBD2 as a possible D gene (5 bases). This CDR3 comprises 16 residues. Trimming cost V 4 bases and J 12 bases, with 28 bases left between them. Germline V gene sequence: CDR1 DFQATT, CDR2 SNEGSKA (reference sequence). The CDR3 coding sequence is TGCAGTGCTAACAAGGCGGCTAGCCGAGACACAGATACGCAGTTCTTC. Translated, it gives CSANKAASRDTDTQFF.

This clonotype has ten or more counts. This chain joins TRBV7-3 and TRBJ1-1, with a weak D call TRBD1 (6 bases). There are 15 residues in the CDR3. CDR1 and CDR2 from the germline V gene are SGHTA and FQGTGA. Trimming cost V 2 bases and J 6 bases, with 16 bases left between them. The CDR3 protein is CASSLVSGGQSEAFF. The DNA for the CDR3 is TGTGCCAGCAGCTTAGTTTCCGGGGGCCAGTCTGAAGCTTTCTTT.

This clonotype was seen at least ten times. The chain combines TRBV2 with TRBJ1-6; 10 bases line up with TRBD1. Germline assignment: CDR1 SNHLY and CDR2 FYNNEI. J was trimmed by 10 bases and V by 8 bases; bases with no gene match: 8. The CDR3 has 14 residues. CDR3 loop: CASRGQGSGSPLHF. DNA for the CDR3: TGTGCCAGCCGGGGACAGGGGTCGGGCTCACCCCTCCACTTT. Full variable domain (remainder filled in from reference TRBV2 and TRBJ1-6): EPEVTQTPSHQVTQMGQEVILRCVPISNHLYFYWYRQILGQKVEFLVSFYNNEISEKSEIFDDQFSVERPDGSNFTLKIRSTKLEDSAMYFCASRGQGSGSPLHFGNGTRLTVT.

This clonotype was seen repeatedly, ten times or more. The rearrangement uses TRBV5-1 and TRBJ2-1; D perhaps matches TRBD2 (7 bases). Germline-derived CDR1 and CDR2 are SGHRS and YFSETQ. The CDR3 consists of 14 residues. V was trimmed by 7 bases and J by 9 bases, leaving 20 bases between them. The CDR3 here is CASGGGAFGTEQFF. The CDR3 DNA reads TGCGCCAGCGGTGGGGGGGCCTTCGGTACTGAGCAGTTCTTC.